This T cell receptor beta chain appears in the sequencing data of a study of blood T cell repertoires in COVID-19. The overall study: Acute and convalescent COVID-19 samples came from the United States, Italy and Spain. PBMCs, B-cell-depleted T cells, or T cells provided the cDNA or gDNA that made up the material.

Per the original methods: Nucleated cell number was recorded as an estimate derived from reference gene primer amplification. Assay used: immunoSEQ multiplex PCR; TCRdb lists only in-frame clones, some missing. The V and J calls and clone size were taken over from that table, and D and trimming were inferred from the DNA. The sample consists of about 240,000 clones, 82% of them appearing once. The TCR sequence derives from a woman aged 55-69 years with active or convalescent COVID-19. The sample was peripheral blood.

The CDR3 sequence is CSVRGWGQGVSETQYF. The CDR3 DNA reads TGCAGCGTCCGAGGGTGGGGACAGGGGGTATCAGAGACCCAGTACTTC. The chain combines TRBV29-1 with TRBJ2-5; 11 bases align to TRBD1. CDR1 and CDR2 from the germline V gene are SQVTM and ANQGSEA. The CDR3 spans 16 residues. J lost 4 bases, V lost 6 bases, and 13 bases had no gene match.